Listed below are T cell receptor beta chains from one sample, sequenced in a study of blood T cell repertoires in COVID-19. Here immunoSEQ multiplex PCR was the method, and the copy in TCRdb shows in-frame clones only, minus some. The sample shows about 250,000 clones, approximately 85% of them seen only once. Sequenced sample: PBMCs or T cells enriched from blood (not recorded which). The receptors derive from a woman aged 45 to 65 with acute COVID-19. CDR3s include the opening cysteine and the closing phenylalanine or tryptophan. A D gene is named only where the DNA matches it firmly. Size is omitted from some rows. Given values are once, few, many or a class for expanded clones.

>17|TRBJ2-2|TRBV27|TRBD2|few
TGTGCCAGCTGGGAATTAGGCGGGGGACCCAACACCGGGGAGCTGTTTTTT
CASWELGGGPNTGELFF
>16|TRBJ2-2|TRBV4-2|TRBD1|.
TGTGCCAGCAGCCCGGGACAGGGGACAAACACCGGGGAGCTGTTTTTT
CASSPGQGTNTGELFF
>14|TRBJ2-3|TRBV9|TRBD2|.
TGTGCCAGCAGCGCAAGCGGGGCGGGAGATACGCAGTATTTT
CASSASGAGDTQYF
>14|TRBJ2-7|TRBV5-1|.|.
TGCGCCAGCAGCTTGGGGACTCGGAACTACGAGCAGTACTTC
CASSLGTRNYEQYF
>15|TRBJ2-7|TRBV6-5|TRBD1|once
TGTGCCAGCAGTTACTCGAGGGGGCTCTCCTACGAGCAGTACTTC
CASSYSRGLSYEQYF
>14|TRBJ1-1|TRBV5-1|.|.
TGCGCCAGCAGCTTCTCGGGAGTGAGGGAGGAAGCTTTCTTT
CASSFSGVREEAFF
>15|TRBJ2-1|TRBV29-1|.|once
TGCAGCGTTGCTGCGGCCGACTCTTCTCCGAATGAGCAGTTCTTC
CSVAAADSSPNEQFF
>13|TRBJ2-3|TRBV30|TRBD2|few
TGTGCCTTCGTAGCGGGGGTCTCAGATACGCAGTATTTT
CAFVAGVSDTQYF
>17|TRBJ2-2|TRBV5-1|TRBD1|.
TGCGCCAGCAGCTTGGTCCCTTCGGGACAGGGCGCGGAGGAGCTGTTTTTT
CASSLVPSGQGAEELFF
>12|TRBJ2-5|TRBV24-1|TRBD1|.
TGTGCCACCAGTGACCGACTGGGACAGGTAGACTTC
CATSDRLGQVDF
>12|TRBJ1-1|TRBV5-1|.|.
TGCGCCAGCAGCTCTGAGACTTGGGAAGCTTTCTTT
CASSSETWEAFF
>13|TRBJ1-2|TRBV30|.|few
TGTGCCTGGACATCCGGGTTTCACTATGGCTACACCTTC
CAWTSGFHYGYTF
>16|TRBJ2-7|TRBV7-2|TRBD1|.
TGTGCCAGCAGCTTAGACGAACAGGGGGTTTACAACGAGCAGTACTTC
CASSLDEQGVYNEQYF
>14|TRBJ2-3|TRBV6-2/TRBV6-3|.|few
TGTGCCAGCAGTTTGACAAATATCCCAGATACGCAGTATTTT
CASSLTNIPDTQYF
>13|TRBJ1-1|TRBV6-5|.|few
TGTGCCAGCAGTTACCTGGGCGGGGGCAAGGCTTTCTTT
CASSYLGGGKAFF
>17|TRBJ2-3|TRBV7-9|TRBD2|.
TGTGCCAGCAGCGTTACTAGCGGGGCCACTAGCACAGATACGCAGTATTTT
CASSVTSGATSTDTQYF
>13|TRBJ1-1|TRBV18|TRBD1|.
TGTGCCAGCTCACCGACAGGGGGCACTGAAGCTTTCTTT
CASSPTGGTEAFF
>13|TRBJ1-1|TRBV6-4|TRBD1|.
TGTGCCAGCAGAGCCACAGGGGGCGGTGAAGCTTTCTTT
CASRATGGGEAFF
>14|TRBJ2-7|TRBV27|.|.
TGTGCCAGCAGTTTAGTGGGCCCATCGCCCGAGCAGTACTTC
CASSLVGPSPEQYF
>14|TRBJ2-7|TRBV10-1|TRBD1|.
TGCGCCAGCAGTGGACAGGGGAGCTCCTACGAGCAGTACTTC
CASSGQGSSYEQYF
>15|TRBJ1-1|TRBV7-9|TRBD1|.
TGTGCCAGCAGCTTAGTAGGGGGACAGGTCACTGAAGCTTTCTTT
CASSLVGGQVTEAFF
>16|TRBJ1-1|TRBV18|TRBD1|once
TGTGCCAGCTCACCCGGACAGGGACCGTTGAACACTGAAGCTTTCTTT
CASSPGQGPLNTEAFF
>15|TRBJ2-7|TRBV7-9|.|.
TGTGCCAGCAGCTTAACCCCCACCAGGGGCCACGAGCAGTACTTC
CASSLTPTRGHEQYF
>14|TRBJ1-5|TRBV6-5|.|.
TGTGCCAGCAGGGAGGGGTTGAGCAATCAGCCCCAGCATTTT
CASREGLSNQPQHF
>15|TRBJ2-2|TRBV5-1|.|.
TGCGCCAGCAGCTTGGTACAGGGACCTCGAGGGGAGCTGTTTTTT
CASSLVQGPRGELFF
>13|TRBJ2-7|TRBV12-3/TRBV12-4|.|.
TGTGCCAGCAGACGGACAGAAGCCTACGAGCAGTACTTC
CASRRTEAYEQYF
>17|TRBJ2-3|TRBV7-8|TRBD2|.
TGTGCCAGCAGCTTAGACGGGGGCGGGGGGCCCACAGATACGCAGTATTTT
CASSLDGGGGPTDTQYF
>16|TRBJ2-3|TRBV11-2|.|.
TGTGCCAGCAGCTTTAGTGTAGCCTTTAGCACAGATACGCAGTATTTT
CASSFSVAFSTDTQYF
>16|TRBJ2-5|TRBV7-9|TRBD2|.
TGTGCCAGCAGCTTAGGTCTAGCGGGGTTCCAAGAGACCCAGTACTTC
CASSLGLAGFQETQYF
>14|TRBJ1-6|TRBV5-1|.|many
TGCGCCAGCAGCTTGGGGGGAGGGAATTCACCCCTCCACTTT
CASSLGGGNSPLHF
>14|TRBJ1-1|TRBV5-1|TRBD1|.
TGCGCCAGCAGCCTCGGACAGGGGGCGCTAGGAGCTTTCTTT
CASSLGQGALGAFF
>17|TRBJ1-5|TRBV7-8|TRBD1|.
TGTGCCAGCAGCCGAGGACGCGGCAGGGGGGGCAATCAGCCCCAGCATTTT
CASSRGRGRGGNQPQHF